This T cell receptor beta chain was documented in a study of CD8 T cells in Susac syndrome. The germline gives CDR1 LGHNA, CDR2 YNFKEQ. Deletions cut 4 bases from V and 1 base from J, with 19 bases between. The CDR3 covers 17 residues. After extraction with the RNeasy kit, about 0.5 to 1 ug of the RNA was reverse transcribed using random hexamers. TCRdb re-called the immunoSEQ multiplex PCR reads with MiXCR, one entry per CDR3 protein. The table lists about 130,000 distinct CDR3 sequences, around 94% of them singletons. The TCR comes from a human donor with Susac syndrome. The material sequenced was CD8+ T cells from PBMCs. The chain is built from TRBV4-2 and TRBJ1-1, with D maybe TRBD1 (5 bases). The CDR3 loop reads CASSRLGEGLANTEAFF. For the CDR3, the DNA is TGTGCCAGCAGCCGACTGGGAGAGGGACTAGCGAACACTGAAGCTTTCTTT.